The text below deals with one T cell receptor (beta chain). This sample is drawn from a study of blood T cell repertoires in COVID-19. Study-level background: Acute and convalescent COVID-19 specimens originated in the United States, Italy and Spain. PBMCs, B-cell-depleted T cells, or T cells were the source of the cDNA or gDNA that made up the material.

Germline V CDR1 and CDR2: MNHEY, SMNVEV (reference sequence). Trimming shortened V by 5 bases and J by 0 bases, and 18 bases separated the two germline ends. This CDR3 region has 17 residues. Original processing notes: Amplified reference gene primers provided the basis for estimating nucleated cell counts. Assay used: immunoSEQ multiplex PCR; TCRdb lists only in-frame clones, some missing. From that table come the V and J calls and clone size; the DNA was used to work out D and trimming. The data contain approximately 150,000 clones, about 81% of them singletons. The receptor's source is a woman of 80 years or more with acute or convalescent COVID-19. This chain connects TRBV27 to TRBJ2-3, with TRBD2 as a possible D gene (6 bases). Sequencing was done on a sample of peripheral blood. The CDR3 loop is CASSKRASAYSTDTQYF. Written as DNA, the CDR3 is TGTGCCAGCAGTAAGAGGGCTAGCGCTTATAGCACAGATACGCAGTATTTT.